This is a list of T cell receptor beta chains from one sample in a study of metastatic and nonmetastatic thyroid tumors. Via MiXCR, TCRdb re-called the PCR reads. The data show roughly 30,000 clones, 20% to 25% seen once. Sample: blood. These receptors all stem from a female donor with papillary thyroid cancer or a benign thyroid nodule (not recorded which). Some clones in this sample may be carry-over from other donors' samples. CDR3s include the opening cysteine and the closing phenylalanine or tryptophan. A D gene is named only where the DNA matches it firmly. Clone size is stated in some rows and not others, as once, few, many or a class when expanded.

V	D	J	size	CDR3	DNA
TRBV5-4	TRBD1	TRBJ1-4	many	CASSYRGAEKLFF	TGTGCCAGCAGCTACAGGGGGGCCGAAAAACTGTTTTTT
TRBV11-2	-	TRBJ1-2	medium-sized	CASSLDQGGLYNYGYTF	TGTGCCAGCAGCTTAGATCAGGGCGGCCTATATAACTATGGCTACACCTTC
TRBV12-5	TRBD1	TRBJ1-1	-	CASGIGQGRYTEAFF	TGTGCTAGTGGTATAGGACAGGGGAGGTACACTGAAGCTTTCTTT
TRBV12-3/TRBV12-4	-	TRBJ1-3	many	CASSLGYQGNTIYF	TGTGCCAGCAGTTTAGGTTATCAGGGAAACACCATATATTTT
TRBV19	-	TRBJ2-7	many	CASSVRGSYEQYF	TGTGCCAGTAGTGTAAGGGGTTCCTACGAGCAGTACTTC
TRBV20-1	TRBD2	TRBJ2-1	-	CSARTSGGLSYNEQFF	TGCAGCGCGCGGACTAGCGGGGGACTCTCCTACAATGAGCAGTTCTTC
TRBV14	TRBD2	TRBJ2-7	many	CASSLGRGTGTYEQYF	TGTGCCAGCAGCCTCGGGAGGGGTACGGGGACCTACGAGCAGTACTTC
TRBV6-4	TRBD1	TRBJ2-7	-	CASSDTGAVSIYEQYF	TGTGCCAGCAGTGATACAGGGGCCGTATCAATCTACGAGCAGTACTTC
TRBV10-2	-	TRBJ2-3	many	CASSESLGDTDTQYF	TGCGCCAGCAGTGAAAGCTTGGGGGACACAGATACGCAGTATTTT
TRBV6-1	-	TRBJ2-3	many	CASNPSQYSTDTQYF	TGTGCCAGCAACCCCAGCCAATACTCCACAGATACGCAGTATTTT
TRBV27	-	TRBJ1-2	few	CASSPGRTAPSYGYTF	TGTGCCAGCAGTCCCGGTCGCACCGCTCCGTCCTATGGCTACACCTTC
TRBV27	-	TRBJ1-5	few	CASSAGGQTYQPQHF	TGTGCCAGCAGTGCGGGAGGACAGACTTATCAGCCCCAGCATTTT
TRBV19	-	TRBJ2-5	many	CASSGQKETQYF	TGTGCCAGTAGTGGGCAGAAAGAGACCCAGTACTTC
TRBV5-1	TRBD1	TRBJ1-2	many	CASSLEGQGLNGYTF	TGCGCCAGCAGCTTGGAAGGACAGGGGTTGAATGGCTACACCTTC
TRBV27	-	TRBJ1-1	many	CASSPGNTEAFF	TGTGCCAGCAGTCCGGGGAACACTGAAGCTTTCTTT
TRBV5-1	TRBD1	TRBJ2-7	-	CASSYSGTGVEQYF	TGCGCCAGCAGCTATTCCGGGACAGGGGTCGAGCAGTACTTC
TRBV28	-	TRBJ2-5	-	CASSLPRETQYF	TGTGCCAGCAGTTTGCCTAGAGAGACCCAGTACTTC
TRBV19	-	TRBJ1-3	medium-sized	CASSIGQVSGNTIYF	TGTGCCAGTAGTATTGGACAAGTCTCTGGAAACACCATATATTTT
TRBV9	-	TRBJ2-7	many	CASSVEDETYEQYF	TGTGCCAGCAGCGTAGAGGACGAAACCTACGAGCAGTACTTC
TRBV2	-	TRBJ1-6	-	CASSEWTSPLHF	TGTGCCAGCAGTGAATGGACTTCACCCCTCCACTTT
TRBV19	TRBD2	TRBJ2-1	many	CASSGTSGKYEQFF	TGTGCCAGTAGTGGGACTAGCGGGAAATATGAGCAGTTCTTC
TRBV6-1	TRBD1	TRBJ1-1	-	CASSTGTGRLGTEAFF	TGTGCCAGCAGTACTGGGACAGGGCGTCTCGGCACTGAAGCTTTCTTT
TRBV30	-	TRBJ1-2	many	CASYGFYGYTF	TGTGCCTCTTACGGGTTCTATGGCTACACCTTC
TRBV6-2/TRBV6-3	TRBD2	TRBJ2-5	many	CASSTIPGHFSGTRETQYF	TGTGCCAGCAGCACGATTCCGGGACACTTTAGCGGGACCAGGGAGACCCAGTACTTC
TRBV11-2	-	TRBJ2-1	-	CASSLVGGGYNEQFF	TGTGCCAGCAGCTTAGTGGGGGGAGGCTACAATGAGCAGTTCTTC
TRBV18	TRBD2	TRBJ2-7	-	CASSPPSSRSGGEQYF	TGTGCCAGCTCACCACCGAGTTCGCGTAGCGGGGGCGAGCAGTACTTC
TRBV2	-	TRBJ1-6	-	CASSEGQANSPLHF	TGTGCCAGCAGTGAAGGACAGGCTAATTCACCCCTCCACTTT
TRBV12-3/TRBV12-4	-	TRBJ2-7	many	CASSFRALYEQYF	TGTGCCAGCAGTTTCCGGGCCCTCTACGAGCAGTACTTC
TRBV15	TRBD1	TRBJ1-3	-	CATSSGWGQGGFSGNTIYF	TGTGCCACCAGCAGCGGTTGGGGACAGGGGGGTTTCTCTGGAAACACCATATATTTT
TRBV7-3	TRBD1	TRBJ1-2	-	CASSPDRGRGYTF	TGTGCCAGCAGCCCAGACAGGGGGCGCGGCTACACCTTC
TRBV13	TRBD1	TRBJ2-7	-	CASILAQPGQGLGEQYF	TGTGCGAGCATCTTAGCCCAACCCGGACAGGGTTTGGGTGAGCAGTACTTC
TRBV5-1	TRBD2	TRBJ2-3	-	CASSFLAGGTDTQYF	TGCGCCAGCAGCTTCCTAGCGGGAGGCACAGATACGCAGTATTTT
TRBV15	-	TRBJ2-3	few	CATSSGGGDTDTQYF	TGTGCCACCAGCAGTGGAGGGGGTGACACAGATACGCAGTATTTT
TRBV5-4	TRBD2	TRBJ2-2	-	CASSLDSGGLSGELFF	TGTGCCAGCAGCTTGGATTCGGGAGGGCTTTCCGGGGAGCTGTTTTTT
TRBV6-2/TRBV6-3	-	TRBJ1-2	few	CASSYSGPRGDYGYTF	TGTGCCAGCAGTTACAGCGGGCCCCGGGGCGACTATGGCTACACCTTC
TRBV19	TRBD1	TRBJ2-1	many	CASSTTGSYNEQFF	TGTGCCAGTAGTACGACAGGGTCCTACAATGAGCAGTTCTTC
TRBV24-1	-	TRBJ1-2	few	CVTSDFGVYYGYTF	TGTGTCACCAGTGATTTTGGGGTCTACTATGGCTACACCTTC
TRBV24-1	TRBD2	TRBJ2-1	-	CATSGFSRTSGNNEQFF	TGTGCCACCAGTGGGTTTAGTAGGACTAGCGGTAACAATGAGCAGTTCTTC
TRBV25-1	-	TRBJ1-6	few	CAIIPGTSLGNSPLHF	TGTGCCATCATCCCTGGGACAAGCCTGGGGAATTCACCCCTCCACTTT
TRBV30	-	TRBJ2-3	many	CAWRRRADTDTQYF	TGTGCCTGGAGGAGGAGAGCGGACACAGATACGCAGTATTTT
TRBV11-1	TRBD2	TRBJ2-5	once	CASSRLGTSGRAWETQYF	TGTGCCAGCAGCCGCCTCGGGACTAGCGGGAGGGCTTGGGAGACCCAGTACTTC
TRBV4-1	-	TRBJ2-7	many	CASSQVNFLGDSGYEQYF	TGCGCCAGCAGCCAAGTGAATTTCTTAGGGGACAGCGGGTACGAGCAGTACTTC
TRBV28	-	TRBJ1-2	-	CASSTRTIRVGFTF	TGTGCCAGCAGTACTCGGACCATACGAGTAGGCTTCACCTTC
TRBV4-2	-	TRBJ2-5	-	CASSQDGKDQGTQYF	TGTGCCAGCAGCCAAGATGGGAAAGACCAAGGGACCCAGTACTTC
TRBV28	-	TRBJ1-2	-	CASSSPGRFYGYTF	TGTGCCAGCAGTTCCCCGGGACGATTTTATGGCTACACCTTC
TRBV27	-	TRBJ2-7	many	CASSGEGGKGYEQYF	TGTGCCAGCAGCGGAGAGGGCGGGAAAGGCTACGAGCAGTACTTC
TRBV5-6	-	TRBJ1-2	many	CASSPGAGYTF	TGTGCCAGCAGCCCAGGAGCTGGCTACACCTTC
TRBV9	-	TRBJ2-2	-	CASSHTSTGINTGELFF	TGTGCCAGCAGCCACACCTCGACAGGAATTAACACCGGGGAGCTGTTTTTT